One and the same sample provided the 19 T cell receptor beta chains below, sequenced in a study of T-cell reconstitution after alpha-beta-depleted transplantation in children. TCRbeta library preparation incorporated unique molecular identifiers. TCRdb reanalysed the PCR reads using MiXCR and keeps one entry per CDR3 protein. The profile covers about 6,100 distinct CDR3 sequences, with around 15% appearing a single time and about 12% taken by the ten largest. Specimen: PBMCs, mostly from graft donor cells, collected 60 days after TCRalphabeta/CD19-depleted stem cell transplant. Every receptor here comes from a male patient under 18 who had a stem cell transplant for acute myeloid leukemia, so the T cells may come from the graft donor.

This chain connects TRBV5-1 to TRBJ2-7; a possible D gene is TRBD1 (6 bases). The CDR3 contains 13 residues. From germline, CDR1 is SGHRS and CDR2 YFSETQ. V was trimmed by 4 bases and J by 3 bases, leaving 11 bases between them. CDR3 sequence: CASSLTGNYEQYF. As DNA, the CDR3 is TGCGCCAGCAGCCTGACAGGCAACTACGAGCAGTACTTC. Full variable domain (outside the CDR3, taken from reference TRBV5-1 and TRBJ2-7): KAGVTQTPRYLIKTRGQQVTLSCSPISGHRSVSWYQQTPGQGLQFLFEYFSETQRNKGNFPGRFSGRQFSNSRSEMNVSTLELGDSALYLCASSLTGNYEQYFGPGTRLTVT.

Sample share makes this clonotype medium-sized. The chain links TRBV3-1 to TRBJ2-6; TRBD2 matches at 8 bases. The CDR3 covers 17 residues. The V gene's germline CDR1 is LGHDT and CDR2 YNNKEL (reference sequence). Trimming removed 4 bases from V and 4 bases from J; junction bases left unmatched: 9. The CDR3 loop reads CASSRTSIVSGANVLTF. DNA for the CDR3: TGTGCCAGCAGCCGGACTAGCATCGTCTCGGGGGCCAACGTCCTGACTTTC.

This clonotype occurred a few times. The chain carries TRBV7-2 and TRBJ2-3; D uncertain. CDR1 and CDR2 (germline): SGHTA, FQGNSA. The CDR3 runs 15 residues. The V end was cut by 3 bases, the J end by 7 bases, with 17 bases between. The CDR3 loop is CASSLLSTSTNTQYF. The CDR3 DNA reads TGTGCCAGCAGCTTGTTATCAACGTCCACGAATACGCAGTATTTT.

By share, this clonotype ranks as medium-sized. The CDR3 spells CASSLGVAGAFPYEQYF. The CDR3 DNA follows: TGTGCCAGCAGCTTAGGGGTCGCGGGAGCTTTTCCCTACGAGCAGTACTTC. The chain links TRBV7-2 to TRBJ2-7; TRBD2 matches 7 bases. J gave up 2 bases and V 1 base, and 11 bases lay outside the gene matches. Germline V gives CDR1 SGHTA, CDR2 FQGNSA. The CDR3 sequence is 17 residues long. The full variable domain, in which reference TRBV7-2 and TRBJ2-7 provide the parts outside the CDR3, is GAGVSQSPSNKVTEKGKDVELRCDPISGHTALYWYRQSLGQGLEFLIYFQGNSAPDKSGLPSDRFSAERTGGSVSTLTIQRTQQEDSAVYLCASSLGVAGAFPYEQYFGPGTRLTVT.

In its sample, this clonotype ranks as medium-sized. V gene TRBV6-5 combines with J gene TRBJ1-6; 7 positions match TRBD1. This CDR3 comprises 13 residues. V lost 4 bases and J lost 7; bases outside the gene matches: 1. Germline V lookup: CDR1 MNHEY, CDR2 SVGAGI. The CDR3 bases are TGTGCCAGCAGTTCGACAGGGAATTCACCCCTCCACTTT. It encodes CASSSTGNSPLHF.

CDR3 nucleotide sequence: TGCGCCAGCAGTGGACTAGCGGGGAGGTCAGATACGCAGTATTTT. Translating gives CASSGLAGRSDTQYF. The rearrangement uses TRBV5-1 and TRBJ2-3, with TRBD2 matching over 12 bases. Unmatched junction bases numbered 5, after V lost 5 bases and J lost 4 bases. The CDR3 covers 15 residues. Germline V gene sequence: CDR1 SGHRS, CDR2 YFSETQ.

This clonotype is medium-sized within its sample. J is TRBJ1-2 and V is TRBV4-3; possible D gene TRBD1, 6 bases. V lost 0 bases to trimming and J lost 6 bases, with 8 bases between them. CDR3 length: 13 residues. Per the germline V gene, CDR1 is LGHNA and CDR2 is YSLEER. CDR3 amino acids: CASSQEQGDGYTF. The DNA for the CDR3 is TGCGCCAGCAGCCAAGAACAGGGTGATGGCTACACCTTC.

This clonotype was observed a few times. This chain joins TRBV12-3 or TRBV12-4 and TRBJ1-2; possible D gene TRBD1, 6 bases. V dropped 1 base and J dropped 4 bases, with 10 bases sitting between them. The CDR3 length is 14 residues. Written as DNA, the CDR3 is TGTGCCAGCAGTTTAGACAGGGTGAGCTATGGCTACACCTTC. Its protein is CASSLDRVSYGYTF.

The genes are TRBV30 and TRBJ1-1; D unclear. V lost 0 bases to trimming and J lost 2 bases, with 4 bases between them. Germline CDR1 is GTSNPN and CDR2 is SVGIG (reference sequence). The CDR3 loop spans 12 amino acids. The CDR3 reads CAWSVRNTEAFF. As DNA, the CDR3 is TGTGCCTGGAGTGTGAGAAACACTGAAGCTTTCTTT.

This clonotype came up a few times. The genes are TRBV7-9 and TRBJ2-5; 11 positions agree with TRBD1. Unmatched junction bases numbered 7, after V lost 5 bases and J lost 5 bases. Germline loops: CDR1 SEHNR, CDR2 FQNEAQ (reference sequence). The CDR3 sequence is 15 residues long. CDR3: CASSRTGGSWETQYF. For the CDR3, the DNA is TGTGCCAGCAGCCGGACAGGGGGCTCGTGGGAGACCCAGTACTTC.

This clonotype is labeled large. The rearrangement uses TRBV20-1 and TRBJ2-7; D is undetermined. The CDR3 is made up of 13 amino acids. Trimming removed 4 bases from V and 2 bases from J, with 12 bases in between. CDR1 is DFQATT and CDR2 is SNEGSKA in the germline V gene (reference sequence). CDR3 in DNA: TGCAGTGCTATAGGGAACGACCCCTACGAGCAGTACTTC. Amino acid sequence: CSAIGNDPYEQYF.

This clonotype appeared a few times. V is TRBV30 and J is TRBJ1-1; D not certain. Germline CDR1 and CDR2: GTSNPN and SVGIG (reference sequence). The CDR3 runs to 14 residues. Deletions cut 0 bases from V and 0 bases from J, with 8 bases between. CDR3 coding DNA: TGTGCCTGGAGTGTGGGGAATCTGAACACTGAAGCTTTCTTT. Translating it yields CAWSVGNLNTEAFF.

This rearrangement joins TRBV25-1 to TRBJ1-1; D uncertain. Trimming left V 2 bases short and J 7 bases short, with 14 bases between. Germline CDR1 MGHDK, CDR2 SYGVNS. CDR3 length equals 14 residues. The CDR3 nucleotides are TGTGCCAGCAGTGAAGTTGGGAGCAAGTTTGAAGCTTTCTTT. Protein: CASSEVGSKFEAFF. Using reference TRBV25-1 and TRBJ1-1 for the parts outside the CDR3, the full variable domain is EADIYQTPRYLVIGTGKKITLECSQTMGHDKMYWYQQDPGMELHLIHYSYGVNSTEKGDLSSESTVSRIRTEHFPLTLESARPSHTSQYLCASSEVGSKFEAFFGQGTRLTVV.

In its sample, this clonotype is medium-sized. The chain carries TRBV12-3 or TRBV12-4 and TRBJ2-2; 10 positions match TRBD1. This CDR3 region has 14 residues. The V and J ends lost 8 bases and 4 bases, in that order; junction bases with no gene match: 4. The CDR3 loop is CASGWTGGTGELFF. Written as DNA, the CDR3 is TGTGCCAGCGGGTGGACAGGGGGCACCGGGGAGCTGTTTTTT.

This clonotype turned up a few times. CDR3 bases: TGTGCCAGCAGCGCCACCCGCGGGACAGGGTACGGCTACACCTTC. The encoded protein is CASSATRGTGYGYTF. The rearrangement uses TRBV9 and TRBJ1-2; 9 nucleotides match TRBD1. The V gene end was trimmed by 3 bases and the J gene end by 8 bases; junction bases not matched to a gene: 11. Germline V gene sequence: CDR1 SGDLS, CDR2 YYNGEE. CDR3 length: 15 residues.

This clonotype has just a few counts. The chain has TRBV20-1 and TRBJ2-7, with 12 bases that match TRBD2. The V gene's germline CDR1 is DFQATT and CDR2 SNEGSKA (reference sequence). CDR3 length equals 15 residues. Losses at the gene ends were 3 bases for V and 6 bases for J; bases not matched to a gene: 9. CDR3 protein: CSASALAGGKGEQYF. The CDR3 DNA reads TGCAGTGCTAGCGCTCTAGCGGGAGGGAAAGGCGAGCAGTACTTC.

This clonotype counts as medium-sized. DNA for the CDR3: TGCAGTGCCGTCGACAGGGCTTCCTACAATGAGCAGTTCTTC. Protein product: CSAVDRASYNEQFF. V and J are TRBV20-1 and TRBJ2-1; 7 bases are shared with TRBD1. The CDR3 covers 14 residues. Germline V gene data show CDR1 as DFQATT and CDR2 as SNEGSKA (reference sequence). V was clipped by 6 bases and J by 1 base; unmatched bases: 6.

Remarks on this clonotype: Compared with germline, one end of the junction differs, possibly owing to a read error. In DNA form, the CDR3 reads TGTGCCAGCAGCGTAGGGCTGCCCTCCAACAATGAGCAGTTCTTC. It translates to CASSVGLPSNNEQFF. The chain links TRBV9 to TRBJ2-1; D gene uncertain. Germline-derived CDR1 and CDR2 are SGDLS and YYNGEE. The CDR3 is 15 residues long.

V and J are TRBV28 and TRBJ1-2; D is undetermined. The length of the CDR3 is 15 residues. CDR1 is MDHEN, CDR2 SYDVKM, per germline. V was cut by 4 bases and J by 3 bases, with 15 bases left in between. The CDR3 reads CASSSPPPIDYGYTF. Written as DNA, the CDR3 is TGTGCCAGCAGTTCCCCACCCCCGATAGACTATGGCTACACCTTC.